A selection of T cell receptor beta chains follows, all from one sample in a study of patients and donors after allogeneic stem cell transplantation. Using its own MiXCR run on the RT-PCR reads, TCRdb lists one record per CDR3 protein. The sample has roughly 940,000 distinct CDR3 sequences; about a sixth are singletons. The sequenced material came from blood, either unsorted or a sorted T cell fraction (not recorded which). These receptor sequences come from a human donor who was either an allogeneic HSCT recipient or a stem cell or donor lymphocyte infusion donor (not recorded which). It is not recorded whose cells these are; they may come from a transplant donor. The CDR3 runs from the conserved cysteine through the conserved F or W. D genes are given only for firm matches. Some rows have no size entry. The others give once, few or many, or a class for an expanded clone.

-,TRBD2,TRBJ2-1,TRBV5-1,CASSLLAGGPTEQFF
few,-,TRBJ1-2,TRBV5-5,CASGQNYGYTF
few,TRBD2,TRBJ2-7,TRBV4-3,CASSLGLAGGSNQYEQYF
few,-,TRBJ1-2,TRBV5-6,CASSMGTLYGYTF
-,TRBD1,TRBJ1-2,TRBV18,CASSPDRGLNYGYTF
few,TRBD2,TRBJ2-3,TRBV12-3/TRBV12-4,CASSLYSGSTDTQYF
-,-,TRBJ1-1,TRBV9,CASSVSVLNTEAFF
few,TRBD1,TRBJ2-1,TRBV12-3/TRBV12-4,CASHRRRTGSDEQFF
-,TRBD2,TRBJ2-7,TRBV27,CASSLQAGGEQYF
few,-,TRBJ2-5,TRBV12-3/TRBV12-4,CASSSGSETQYF
-,-,TRBJ2-7,TRBV7-2,CASSVRGRSVEQYF
-,-,TRBJ2-5,TRBV3-1,CASSQGQQTQYF
-,-,TRBJ1-1,TRBV29-1,CSVEEERRAIKAFF
-,TRBD2,TRBJ2-7,TRBV6-1,CASSPLTSGRYEQYF
-,TRBD1,TRBJ1-5,TRBV7-9,CASSSPGQHNQPQHF
-,-,TRBJ1-2,TRBV5-1,CASSLATVNYGYTF
few,-,TRBJ2-3,TRBV20-1,CSAKDGERPGRRSNTQYF
once,TRBD2,TRBJ2-7,TRBV11-2,CASTGTMSYEQYF
few,-,TRBJ2-6,TRBV29-1,CSVERNSGANVLTF
few,-,TRBJ2-1,TRBV18,CASSPQTNEQFF
-,-,TRBJ1-5,TRBV10-3,CAIRYTASNQPQHF
few,-,TRBJ2-3,TRBV15,CATSRGGPTDTQYF
-,-,TRBJ2-3,TRBV5-1,CAISSFRGTDTQYF
many,-,TRBJ2-7,TRBV7-8,CASSLDGRGEQYF
few,TRBD2,TRBJ2-2,TRBV7-7,CASGAGAGELFF
-,TRBD1,TRBJ2-2,TRBV11-2,CASSPRQGIGELFF
-,-,TRBJ1-1,TRBV28,CASSFGAPLAEAFF
few,-,TRBJ1-1,TRBV20-1,CSARHRGTEAFF
-,TRBD2,TRBJ2-7,TRBV12-3/TRBV12-4,CASSLLAGGPTEQYF
-,-,TRBJ2-7,TRBV29-1,CSVLAPYEQYF
many,-,TRBJ2-3,TRBV12-3/TRBV12-4,CASTPVGTDTQYF
-,-,TRBJ2-1,TRBV27,CASSPAQTGLKFF
many,TRBD1,TRBJ2-7,TRBV12-3/TRBV12-4,CASSYRTGGYEQYF
few,-,TRBJ2-3,TRBV5-6,CASRFSTGSSTDTQYF
few,-,TRBJ2-1,TRBV20-1,CSFVLGTPYNEQFF
-,TRBD1,TRBJ1-6,TRBV11-2,CASSFRGSFNSPLHF
-,-,TRBJ2-7,TRBV20-1,CSAGGVASYEQYF
-,-,TRBJ2-5,TRBV20-1,CSARAGRGPNETQYF
few,TRBD1,TRBJ2-5,TRBV12-3/TRBV12-4,CASSLYRDRPNSQYF
many,-,TRBJ2-2,TRBV10-3,CAIRGNTGELFF